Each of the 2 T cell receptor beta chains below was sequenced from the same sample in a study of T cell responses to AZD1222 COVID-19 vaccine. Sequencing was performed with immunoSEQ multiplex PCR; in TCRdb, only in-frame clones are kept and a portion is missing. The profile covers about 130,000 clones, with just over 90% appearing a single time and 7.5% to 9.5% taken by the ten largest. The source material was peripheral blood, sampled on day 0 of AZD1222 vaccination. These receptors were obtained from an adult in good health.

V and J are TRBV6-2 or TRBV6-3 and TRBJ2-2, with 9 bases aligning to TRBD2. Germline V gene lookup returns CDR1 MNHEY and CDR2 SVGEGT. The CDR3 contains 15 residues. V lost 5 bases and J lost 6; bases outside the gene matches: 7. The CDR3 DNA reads TGTGCCAGCAGTCCGGATATAGCGGGGGCCGGGGAGCTGTTTTTT. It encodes CASSPDIAGAGELFF.

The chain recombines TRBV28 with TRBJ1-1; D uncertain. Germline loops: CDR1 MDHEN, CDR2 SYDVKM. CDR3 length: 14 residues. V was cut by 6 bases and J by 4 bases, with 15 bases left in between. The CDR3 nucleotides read TGTGCCAGCAGCCCGGCAGGTTTTGGCACTGAAGCTTTCTTT. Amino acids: CASSPAGFGTEAFF.